A single sample gave rise to the 18 T cell receptor beta chains below, sequenced in a study of beta chain features in type 1 diabetes. Of the isolated RNA, all was reverse transcribed, and so the sequenced material was expressed TCRB transcripts. Sequencing used immunoSEQ multiplex PCR; TCRdb keeps in-frame clones, though not all of them. Among about 140,000 clones listed, about 7% were seen once. Sample: central memory CD4+ T cells from blood. The receptors come from a woman in her thirties in good health.

This clone was recorded a few times. The chain couples TRBV5-1 to TRBJ1-1; 10 bases align to TRBD1. In germline, CDR1 is SGHRS, CDR2 YFSETQ. Losses at the gene ends were 1 base for V and 11 bases for J; bases not matched to a gene: 8. The CDR3 is 14 residues long. In nucleotides, the CDR3 is TGCGCCAGCAGCTTGTTTGGGACAGGGGTGAATGCTTTCTTT. Its translation is CASSLFGTGVNAFF.

The chain links TRBV4-2 to TRBJ2-5, with 9 nucleotides matching TRBD2. Germline CDR1 reads LGHNA; CDR2 reads YNFKEQ. The CDR3 sequence is 16 residues long. Germline trimming cut 1 base from V and 3 bases from J; bases unmatched to any gene: 6. CDR3: CASSQGSAGGEETQYF. CDR3 DNA: TGTGCCAGCAGCCAAGGGAGTGCGGGAGGGGAAGAGACCCAGTACTTC.

The V gene is TRBV5-1, the J gene TRBJ2-5, with 7 nucleotides matching TRBD1. Germline assignment: CDR1 SGHRS and CDR2 YFSETQ. V gave up 4 bases and J gave up 5 bases; unmatched junction bases: 8. The CDR3 runs 14 residues. The CDR3: CASSEGASGETQYF. CDR3 DNA sequence: TGCGCCAGCAGCGAGGGGGCAAGTGGCGAGACCCAGTACTTC.

This chain links TRBV19 with TRBJ2-1; 8 bases map to TRBD2. The CDR3 spans 16 residues. Germline values: CDR1 LNHDA, CDR2 SQIVND (reference sequence). Trimming cost V 2 bases and J 3 bases; bases outside gene matches: 6. CDR3 loop: CASSISIAGIYNEQFF. The CDR3 DNA is TGTGCCAGTAGTATATCGATAGCGGGAATCTACAATGAGCAGTTCTTC.

The V and J genes are TRBV19 and TRBJ1-5; 7 positions match TRBD1. J lost 11 bases, V lost 3 bases, and 13 bases had no gene match. CDR3 length equals 15 residues. The germline V gene has CDR1 LNHDA and CDR2 SQIVND (reference sequence). The CDR3 bases are TGTGCCAGTAGTATTCGGGGGACAGTTTCGAAGGCCCAGCATTTT. Residues: CASSIRGTVSKAQHF.

V and J are TRBV4-2 and TRBJ2-6, with D possibly being TRBD2 (5 bases). Trimming left V 5 bases short and J 8 bases short, with 13 bases between. Germline V gives CDR1 LGHNA, CDR2 YNFKEQ. There are 14 residues in the CDR3. The CDR3 reads CASSLAGVTNVLTF. The DNA for the CDR3 is TGTGCCAGCAGCTTGGCCGGGGTCACCAACGTCCTGACTTTC.

The gene calls are TRBV4-1 and TRBJ2-1; 7 bases are shared with TRBD1. The germline V gene encodes CDR1 MGHRA and CDR2 YSYEKL. The CDR3 extends over 15 amino acids. V shed 3 bases and J 6 bases; nucleotides not matched to a gene: 8. Here the CDR3 reads CASSHARQGGNEQFF. The CDR3 coding sequence is TGCGCCAGCAGCCATGCCCGACAGGGTGGCAATGAGCAGTTCTTC.

This clone was detected a few times. V usage is TRBV7-8 and J usage is TRBJ2-7; the D is unclear. The ends were cut back, 4 bases at V and 6 bases at J, with 16 bases in the middle. The CDR3 covers 14 residues. Germline values: CDR1 SGHVS, CDR2 FQNEAQ. The DNA for the CDR3 is TGTGCCAGCAGCTCCTTGGGCGCTCAGTCCGAGCAGTACTTC. Its protein is CASSSLGAQSEQYF.

This clone has a count of ten or more. The V and J genes are TRBV7-6 and TRBJ2-3; 7 nucleotides match TRBD1. The V segment lost 5 bases and the J segment 6 bases; nucleotides outside the gene matches: 8. Germline V lookup: CDR1 SGHVS, CDR2 FNYEAQ. The CDR3 is 14 residues long. CDR3 sequence: CASSPSTGWDTQYF. The CDR3 nucleotides read TGTGCCAGCAGCCCGTCGACAGGGTGGGATACGCAGTATTTT.

The chain has TRBV5-1 and TRBJ1-1, with D possibly TRBD1 on 6 matching bases. CDR1 is SGHRS and CDR2 is YFSETQ in the germline V gene. CDR3 size: 13 residues. Trimming took off 4 bases at V and 9 bases at J, with 16 bases between the two ends. The CDR3 nucleotides are TGCGCCAGCAGCACGCCCGGGCGGGGGCAAGCTTTCTTT. Translating gives CASSTPGRGQAFF.

In its sample, this clone was seen many times. The rearrangement links TRBV7-2 to TRBJ2-1; 9 bases agree with TRBD2. Germline V lookup: CDR1 SGHTA, CDR2 FQGNSA. The CDR3 sequence is 15 residues long. Trimming at V came to 3 bases and at J to 7 bases, leaving 7 bases not matched to a gene. The CDR3 coding sequence is TGTGCCAGCAGCTTCATAGCGGGAGTAAAGAATGAGCAGTTCTTC. Protein sequence: CASSFIAGVKNEQFF.

This clone was observed a handful of times. V and J are TRBV20-1 and TRBJ2-1, with D maybe TRBD2 (5 bases). V shed 6 bases and J shed 13 bases, with 16 bases lying between them. The germline CDR1 and CDR2 sequences are DFQATT and SNEGSKA (reference sequence). CDR3 length equals 11 residues. The CDR3 here is CSAARGWPQFF. The DNA for the CDR3 is TGCAGTGCCGCTCGGGGATGGCCCCAGTTCTTC.

This clone was seen only a few times. One end of the junction varies from germline; a read error may be responsible. The V call is TRBV5-4, the J call TRBJ2-5; weak D call: TRBD2 (6 bases). The CDR3 is 16 residues long. Germline V gives CDR1 SGHNT, CDR2 YYREEE (reference sequence). The CDR3 loop is CASSQLGGGASETQYF. CDR3 in DNA: TGCGCCAGCAGCCAACTAGGTGGAGGGGCTAGTGAGACCCAGTACTTC.

This clone has just a few counts. Germline is not matched at one junction end, which may reflect a read error. The V gene is TRBV7-7, the J gene TRBJ2-5; TRBD2 agrees at 10 bases. Germline V CDR1 and CDR2: SSHAT, FNYEAQ (reference sequence). The CDR3 covers 14 residues. The CDR3 DNA sequence: TGTGCTAGCAGCTTAGAGCGGGAGGGGGAGACCCAGTACTTC. Translated: CASSLEREGETQYF.

This chain links TRBV7-2 with TRBJ2-3, with D maybe TRBD2 (6 bases). V dropped 1 base and J dropped 0 bases, with 11 bases sitting between them. This CDR3 spans 16 amino acids. Germline V CDR1 and CDR2: SGHTA, FQGNSA. The CDR3 sequence: CASSLGVADSTDTQYF. The CDR3 DNA reads as TGTGCCAGCAGCTTAGGAGTAGCGGATAGCACAGATACGCAGTATTTT.

The rearrangement links TRBV20-1 to TRBJ1-1; the D is unclear. This CDR3 is built from 11 residues. Germline V gene lookup returns CDR1 DFQATT and CDR2 SNEGSKA (reference sequence). Trimming cost V 6 bases and J 9 bases, with 14 bases left between them. CDR3 sequence: CSAPREPQAFF. The DNA for the CDR3 is TGCAGTGCCCCCCGGGAGCCCCAAGCTTTCTTT.

This clone showed up many times. The chain carries TRBV28 and TRBJ1-5; 11 positions agree with TRBD1. The junction had 1 base not matched to a gene; V was cut back by 5 bases and J by 1 base. Germline CDR1 reads MDHEN; CDR2 reads SYDVKM. The CDR3 has 15 amino acids. This CDR3 reads CASSRDRGSNQPQHF. Written as DNA, the CDR3 is TGTGCCAGCAGTCGGGACAGGGGGAGCAATCAGCCCCAGCATTTT.

The chain links TRBV18 to TRBJ2-7; 7 positions match TRBD1. Looked up from germline, CDR1 is KGHSH and CDR2 is LQKENI. With V trimmed by 2 bases and J by 6 bases, 1 base remained unmatched. This CDR3 is built from 12 residues. Here the CDR3 reads CASSPGTAEQYF. The CDR3, as DNA: TGTGCCAGCTCACCAGGGACAGCCGAGCAGTACTTC.